The rows below give T cell receptor beta chains drawn from one sample of a study of CD8 T cells in Susac syndrome. Each CDR3 protein gets one entry after TCRdb re-called the immunoSEQ multiplex PCR reads with MiXCR. The sample consists of about 130,000 distinct CDR3 sequences, more than 75% of them appearing once. The material sequenced was CD8+ T cells from PBMCs. The source is a human donor with multiple sclerosis. Both conserved end residues are trimmed from each CDR3. Each record gives: clone size, V gene, CDR3 protein. Clone size, where shown, is once, few, many, or a class for clones that have expanded.

>-|TRBV27
ASSPSEYEQY
>-|TRBV7-6
ASRSRTDTEAF
>-|TRBV29-1
SVEHPDRASYNEQF
>-|TRBV30
AWSVLSNTEAF
>-|TRBV6-5
ASSWDTNTEAF
>-|TRBV5-1
ASSLTWDTTYEQY
>-|TRBV5-1
ASSLEDGFEAF
>few|TRBV12-3/TRBV12-4
ASSPLDNEQF
>-|TRBV7-9
ASSPTSGAPYEQY
>few|TRBV6-2/TRBV6-3
ASSYSITEAF
>-|TRBV5-6
ASSTLERETGTGELF
>-|TRBV5-6
ASNMGLPSTDTQY
>-|TRBV5-4
ASSLGDYNNEQF
>-|TRBV3-1
ASSPLDSSGVLSEAF
>-|TRBV12-5
ASGPGAVGETQY
>-|TRBV27
ASSLGQGYGYT
>-|TRBV6-2/TRBV6-3
ASRLSYEQY
>once|TRBV27
ASSFMGGSYEQY
>-|TRBV20-1
SARESGSYEQY
>once|TRBV6-5
ASSSRGTGNNEQF
>-|TRBV30
ASSDLRDEQF
>-|TRBV6-2/TRBV6-3
ASSYKDRKTLFNQPQH
>-|TRBV29-1
SVGGMNTEAF
>once|TRBV13
ASSGTGTGREKLF
>-|TRBV5-6
ASSVLTGGIYNEQF
>-|TRBV4-1
ASRLTTSGGSDTQY
>-|TRBV5-6
ASSLVQGRGYT
>-|TRBV6-1
ASSEVKYTEAF